This TCR beta chain came from a study of T-cell memory formation after mild COVID-19 (dated by TCRdb to the early 2020s). About the investigation overall: TCR sequence clusters from the two donors were found to be largely donor specific. The cohort was made up of two young adult volunteers, one female and one male, who were previously healthy. In a couple of donors, T-cell clones that expanded and contracted after mild COVID-19 were tracked by sequencing TCRalpha and TCRbeta repertoires over time. On the study overall, not on this receptor specifically: Contracting CD4+ clones were located mainly in the CM and EM memory subsets, whereas CD8+ clones were found to be enriched in EMRA. Clones that contracted from day 15 to 85 showed balanced CD4/CD8 phenotypes, whereas a second wave of clones that expanded from day 15 to 37 leaned towards CD4+. The study included only a couple of mild cases, and larger cohorts that include severe cases with pre-infection samples were judged to be necessary. Some responding clones were detected in pre-infection memory, suggesting pre-existing cross-reactive memory T cells joined the SARS-CoV-2 response. The second-wave clones that peaked on day 37 were not confirmed to be SARS-CoV-2 specific.

Ficoll-Paque density gradient centrifugation was used to isolate PBMCs. This clonotype was seen a few times. The specificity of this receptor is unknown. No much larger clone exists at a distance of one base, and base qualities are not known. In the germline V gene, CDR1 corresponds to KGHDR and CDR2 to SFDVKD. The V end gives up 3 bases and the J end 7 bases, leaving 13 bases in the junction not matched to a gene. Inclusive of the bounding cysteine and phenylalanine, the CDR3 is 17 residues long. Only the CDR3 part of the read is kept: 51 bases, read in frame from the first base. Instrument used: Illumina NovaSeq 6000. Using 5'RACE with constant-segment primers, TCRalpha and TCRbeta cDNA libraries were constructed, with sample barcodes and unique molecular identifiers added in the process. Trizol reagent was used to extract RNA from every sample. The libraries were amplified in two PCR steps, and the second step added a second sample barcode and Illumina TruSeq adapters. Sequencing of the libraries was done on an Illumina NovaSeq, producing 2 x 150 bp paired-end reads. Concerning the study's data processing: Demultiplexing of reads and collapsing into UMI-guided consensus sequences were performed with migec v1.2.7. With mixcr v2.1.11, UMI consensuses were aligned to TRA and TRB V and J templates and assembled into clonotypes. Clonotypes were classified as expanded or contracted when called significant by both edgeR and NoisET, with noise models trained on biological replicates. edgeR calls used a false discovery rate-adjusted p below 0.01 and a log2 fold-change threshold of 1. As an exploratory analysis of dynamics, max-normalized trajectories of the 1000 most abundant clonotypes were examined with PCA combined with hierarchical clustering. Separately sequenced CD4+ and CD8+ repertoires were used to assign a CD4 or CD8 phenotype to each responding clone. The public reads were quality trimmed at Q25 with fastp and then assembled into clones with MiXCR by TCRdb, keeping productive beta chains. Entries that share a CDR3 protein sequence are merged under the most common genes and DNA. The V and J calls and clone size come from TCRdb's table, not from the authors' own analysis. The sample data list hundreds of thousands of distinct CDR3 sequences, and around 25% of these were observed just once. The ten largest clones add up to around 12% of the sample.

This receptor was taken from an adult woman who had mild COVID-19 (a few samples of this study predate the infection). The sample titles of this study are shuffled in the database, so cell type and time point are left out; the donor was told from shared clones. The sequence links TRBV24-1 to TRBJ2-1; TRBD1 lines up with 8 middle nucleotides. The sample consisted of PBMCs or a T cell subset sorted from them (not recorded which). The sequenced DNA is TGTGCCACCAGTGATGGGGGAGTCGGCAGGGGGCCAAATGAGCAGTTCTTC. Its amino acids are CATSDGGVGRGPNEQFF.